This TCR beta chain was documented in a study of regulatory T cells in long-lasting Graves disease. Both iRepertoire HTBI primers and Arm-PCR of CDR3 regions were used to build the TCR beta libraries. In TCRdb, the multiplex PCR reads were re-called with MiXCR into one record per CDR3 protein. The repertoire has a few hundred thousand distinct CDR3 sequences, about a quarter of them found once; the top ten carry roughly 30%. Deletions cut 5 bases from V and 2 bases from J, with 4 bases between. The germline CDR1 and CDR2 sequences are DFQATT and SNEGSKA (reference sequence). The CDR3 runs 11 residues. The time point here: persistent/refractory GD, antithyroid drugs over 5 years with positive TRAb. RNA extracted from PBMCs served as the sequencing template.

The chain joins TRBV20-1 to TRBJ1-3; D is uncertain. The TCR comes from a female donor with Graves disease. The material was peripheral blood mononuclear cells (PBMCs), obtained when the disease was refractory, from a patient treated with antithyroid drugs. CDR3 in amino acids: CSAPAGNTIYF. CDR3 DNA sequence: TGCAGTGCTCCCGCTGGAAACACCATATATTTT.